Below, 10 T cell receptor beta chains from the same sample are listed, as sequenced in a study of cytomegalovirus exposure and HLA in healthy donors. PCR amplification relied on 60 Vbeta primers (plus 13 Jbeta primers). Here immunoSEQ multiplex PCR was the method, and the copy in TCRdb shows in-frame clones only, minus some. Among over 70,000 clones, more than 55% were seen once, and the ten largest hold 20% to 25%. Sequenced: PBMCs. The receptors originated from a woman in her fifties or sixties in good health and CMV-seropositive.

CDR3 sequence reads: CASSLDGGGTSGANVLTF. CDR3 coding DNA: TGTGCCAGCAGCTTAGACGGCGGGGGCACCTCTGGGGCCAACGTCCTGACTTTC. V usage is TRBV7-8 and J usage is TRBJ2-6, with a weak D call TRBD2 (7 bases). The germline V and J ends were trimmed by 1 base and 0 bases, with 13 bases remaining between them. Germline V CDR1 and CDR2: SGHVS, FQNEAQ. The CDR3 spans 18 residues.

The chain is built from TRBV6-5 and TRBJ1-2, with D hard to call. Germline V lookup: CDR1 MNHEY, CDR2 SVGAGI. V shed 0 bases and J shed 5 bases, with 13 bases lying between them. This CDR3 spans 15 amino acids. The CDR3 DNA sequence: TGTGCCAGCAGTTACTCGCGGGGTGTGTGGTATGGCTACACCTTC. Translated: CASSYSRGVWYGYTF.

This rearrangement joins TRBV18 to TRBJ2-5; 7 nucleotides align to TRBD1. The CDR3 runs to 16 residues. The J segment lost 4 bases and the V segment lost 3 bases, leaving 11 bases of the junction unmatched. The germline V gene has CDR1 KGHSH and CDR2 LQKENI. For the CDR3, the DNA is TGTGCCAGCTCACCTTACGAGACAGGGTCAGGAGAGACCCAGTACTTC. As protein: CASSPYETGSGETQYF.

V and J are TRBV6-1 and TRBJ2-7, with TRBD1 matching 12 bases. The V gene end was trimmed by 7 bases and the J gene end by 4 bases; junction bases not matched to a gene: 8. The CDR3 is 15 residues long. Germline V gene lookup returns CDR1 MNHNS and CDR2 SASEGT. The chain's CDR3 is CASKSGQGALYEQYF. In DNA form, the CDR3 reads TGTGCCAGCAAGTCGGGACAGGGGGCTCTTTACGAGCAGTACTTC.

This chain joins TRBV14 and TRBJ2-7; a weak D match, TRBD1 (6 bases). The CDR3 consists of 15 residues. V lost 6 bases and J 2 bases, leaving 17 bases between the germline ends. The germline V gene has CDR1 SGHDN and CDR2 FVKESK. The CDR3 DNA reads as TGTGCCAGCAGTCGCAGACAGGCCTTCGCCTACGAGCAGTACTTC. This sequence encodes CASSRRQAFAYEQYF.

CDR3 loop: CASSPDRVHGYTF. In nucleotides, the CDR3 is TGTGCCAGCAGTCCAGACAGGGTTCATGGCTACACCTTC. The gene calls are TRBV6-5 and TRBJ1-2, with TRBD1 matching 7 bases. In germline, CDR1 is MNHEY, CDR2 SVGAGI. V trimming: 5 bases; J trimming: 6 bases; junction bases outside the gene matches: 6. The CDR3 has 13 amino acids.

As DNA, the CDR3 is TGTGCCAGCAGTGAGAGGTTCCTCACCGCAGATACGCAGTATTTT. Translated: CASSERFLTADTQYF. The chain employs TRBV6-1 and TRBJ2-3; D not certain. This CDR3 is 15 amino acids long. Germline V gene lookup returns CDR1 MNHNS and CDR2 SASEGT. Trimming took off 3 bases at V and 4 bases at J, with 14 bases between the two ends.

This clone was seen a handful of times. V usage is TRBV5-6 and J usage is TRBJ1-1; D is uncertain. Germline V CDR1 and CDR2: SGHDT, YYEEEE. The CDR3 length is 16 residues. Between the trimmed V and J ends, which lost 1 base and 0 bases, there was a span of 13 bases. CDR3 bases: TGTGCCAGCAGCTTGTTGGACTCAAAACTGAACACTGAAGCTTTCTTT. Translated, it gives CASSLLDSKLNTEAFF. Variable domain in full (rest from reference TRBV5-6 and TRBJ1-1): DAGVTQSPTHLIKTRGQQVTLRCSPKSGHDTVSWYQQALGQGPQFIFQYYEEEERQRGNFPDRFSGHQFPNYSSELNVNALLLGDSALYLCASSLLDSKLNTEAFFGQGTRLTVV.

The chain has TRBV19 and TRBJ1-2; TRBD1 aligns across 8 bases. V shed 1 base and J 0 bases; nucleotides not matched to a gene: 7. This CDR3 spans 17 amino acids. Germline loops: CDR1 LNHDA, CDR2 SQIVND (reference sequence). The DNA for the CDR3 is TGTGCCAGTAGTATAGCGACCGGGACAGGAGCTAACTATGGCTACACCTTC. It codes for CASSIATGTGANYGYTF.

This chain joins TRBV28 and TRBJ2-1; 14 nucleotides align to TRBD2. The germline V gene encodes CDR1 MDHEN and CDR2 SYDVKM. With V trimmed by 3 bases and J by 9 bases, 4 bases remained unmatched. The CDR3 covers 15 residues. The CDR3 reads CASSLGTSGGGEQFF. The CDR3 DNA reads TGTGCCAGCAGTTTGGGGACTAGCGGGGGAGGTGAGCAGTTCTTC.